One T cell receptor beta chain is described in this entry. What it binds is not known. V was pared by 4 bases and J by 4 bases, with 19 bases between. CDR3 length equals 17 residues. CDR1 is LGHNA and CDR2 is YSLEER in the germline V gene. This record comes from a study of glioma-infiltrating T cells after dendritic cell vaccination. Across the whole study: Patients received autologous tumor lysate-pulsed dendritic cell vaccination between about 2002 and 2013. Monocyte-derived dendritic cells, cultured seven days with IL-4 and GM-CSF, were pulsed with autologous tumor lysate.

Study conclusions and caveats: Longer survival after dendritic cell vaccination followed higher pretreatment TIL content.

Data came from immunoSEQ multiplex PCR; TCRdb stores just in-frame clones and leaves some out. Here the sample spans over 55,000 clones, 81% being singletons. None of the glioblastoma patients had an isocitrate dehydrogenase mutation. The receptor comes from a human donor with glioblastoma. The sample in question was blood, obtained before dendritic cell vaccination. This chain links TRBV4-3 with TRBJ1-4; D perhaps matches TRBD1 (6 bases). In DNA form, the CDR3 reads TGCGCCAGCAGCCGTACCCCGGGAGGACAGAATAATGAAAAACTGTTTTTT. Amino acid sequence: CASSRTPGGQNNEKLFF.